The T cell receptor beta chain described here comes from a study of cytomegalovirus exposure and HLA in healthy donors. The donors were members of the validation cohort, which comprised under 150 subjects and was separate from the first cohort of 666 subjects. CDR3 length equals 14 residues. The germline V gene encodes CDR1 MNHEY and CDR2 SMNVEV (reference sequence). Trimming stripped 3 bases from V and 1 base from J, with 10 bases between. Libraries were prepared by immunoSEQ multiplex PCR; TCRdb keeps only in-frame clonotypes and omits some of them. The sample carries 100,000 to 150,000 clones, 75% to 90% recorded once. Note on this clone: Its specificity is unknown.

Study-wide results and limits: The classifier reportedly diagnosed cytomegalovirus status with high specificity and sensitivity.

Material: PBMCs. The receptor's source is a woman aged 18 to 35 in good health and CMV-seronegative. The rearrangement joins TRBV27 to TRBJ2-7; a weak D match, TRBD1 (5 bases). The CDR3 region is CASSFSGSSYEQYF. The CDR3 coding sequence is TGTGCCAGCAGTTTTTCAGGGTCGTCCTACGAGCAGTACTTC.